This T cell receptor (beta chain) originates from a study of cytomegalovirus exposure and HLA in healthy donors. Study conclusions and caveats: In a later analysis, across HLA loci, associated TCR counts were highest for DRB1, lowest for HLA-C. A few chains tied to CMV proved CMV antigen-specific in vitro. Reports described diagnosis of cytomegalovirus status by the classifier as highly specific and sensitive.

Donors likely had unrecorded immune exposures despite being nominally healthy when sampled. As for this clone: Its specificity is not known.

13 Jbeta primers and 60 Vbeta primers were used for the PCR. Profiling relied on immunoSEQ multiplex PCR, and the TCRdb table lists in-frame clones only, not all of them. The sample consists of about 300,000 clones, roughly 88% of them appearing once. The germline gives CDR1 SGHRS, CDR2 YFSETQ. V lost 5 bases, J lost 6 bases, and 17 bases lay in between. CDR3 size: 15 residues. This sequence joins TRBV5-1 and TRBJ1-4; D remains unclear. The clonotype originates from a man aged 35-49 years in good health and CMV-seropositive. The sequencing sample was made of PBMCs. This CDR3 is CASRPTGSQDEKLFF. The CDR3 coding sequence is TGCGCCAGCAGACCAACCGGTAGTCAGGATGAAAAACTGTTTTTT.